The 10 T cell receptor beta chains reported below all come from one sample, sequenced in a study of identical twins. Using its own MiXCR run on the 5' RACE reads, TCRdb lists one record per CDR3 protein. Of 1.5 million to 2 million distinct CDR3 sequences in the sample, about 30% were seen once. Sequencing used cord blood. These receptors were obtained from a newborn girl in good health.

This clonotype has just a few counts. The chain employs TRBV7-2 and TRBJ2-4; 7 nucleotides match TRBD1. The closer fit of TRBJ2-7 to the DNA end suggests the J call may be wrong. This CDR3 comprises 14 residues. CDR1 is SGHTA, CDR2 FQGNSA, per germline. Written as DNA, the CDR3 is TGTGCCAGCAGCTTCTCCAGGGGGTTCTACGAGCAGTACTTC. It yields the protein CASSFSRGFYEQYF.

This chain joins TRBV6-1 and TRBJ2-5; D remains ambiguous. There are 15 residues in the CDR3. CDR1 MNHNS and CDR2 SASEGT come from the germline V gene. V gave up 2 bases and J gave up 1 base, with 11 bases separating them. The CDR3 is CASSELGVRQETQYF. In nucleotides, the CDR3 is TGTGCCAGCAGTGAATTGGGTGTTCGCCAAGAGACCCAGTACTTC.

To note about this clonotype: A clone one base away is much larger, so this may be a read error. V gene TRBV6-1 combines with J gene TRBJ1-2; D gene unclear. The CDR3 has 14 amino acids. V was clipped by 0 bases and J by 3 bases, with 8 bases between them. Germline V gene lookup returns CDR1 MNHNS and CDR2 SASEGT. The CDR3 region is CASSEAGDYYGYTF. For the CDR3, the DNA is TGTGCCAGCAGTGAAGCGGGCGACTACTATGGCTACACCTTC.

Details on this clonotype: This may be a read error: a much more frequent sequence differs by one nucleotide. V usage is TRBV4-2 and J usage is TRBJ2-1, with TRBD2 matching 7 bases. The J call may be in error: the DNA end matches TRBJ2-7 better. Germline assignment: CDR1 LGHNA and CDR2 YNFKEQ. This CDR3 comprises 18 residues. The CDR3 DNA reads TGTGCCAGCAGCCCGAAACCCCTAGCGGTTAGCTCCTACAATGAGCAGTACTTC. Encoded protein: CASSPKPLAVSSYNEQYF.

The table lists this clonotype with a few counts. This rearrangement joins TRBV7-2 to TRBJ1-5, with TRBD1 matching over 8 bases. The V gene's germline CDR1 is SGHTA and CDR2 FQGNSA. Germline trimming cut 0 bases from V and 4 bases from J; bases unmatched to any gene: 8. This CDR3 has 17 residues. CDR3: CASSLARQGMKNQPQHF. Written as DNA, the CDR3 is TGTGCCAGCAGCTTAGCGAGACAGGGGATGAAGAATCAGCCCCAGCATTTT.

The rearrangement joins TRBV11-2 to TRBJ2-5; 7 bases fit TRBD2. This CDR3 comprises 12 residues. Germline assignment: CDR1 SGHAT and CDR2 FQNNGV. The J segment lost 5 bases and the V segment lost 6 bases, leaving 3 bases of the junction unmatched. The CDR3 DNA sequence: TGTGCCAGCAGGATTAGCGGGGAGACCCAGTACTTC. This sequence encodes CASRISGETQYF.

This chain uses TRBV7-9 with TRBJ2-5; D possibly uses TRBD1 or TRBD2 (5 bases each). The V gene's germline CDR1 is SEHNR and CDR2 FQNEAQ (reference sequence). There are 15 residues in the CDR3. V was cut by 5 bases and J by 11 bases, with 24 bases left in between. CDR3 coding DNA: TGTGCCAGCAGCCTCGCGTCCGGGACCTTTGGGGAGCAGTACTTC. Protein: CASSLASGTFGEQYF.

This chain connects TRBV7-9 to TRBJ2-4; D is possibly TRBD1 (5 bases). TRBJ2-7 explains the end of the DNA better; the J call may be wrong. The germline gives CDR1 SEHNR, CDR2 FQNEAQ (reference sequence). This CDR3 comprises 12 residues. The CDR3 DNA reads TGTGCCAGCGGATTAAGGCAGGGCGAGCAGTACTTC. Residues: CASGLRQGEQYF.

This clonotype showed up just a few times. The rearrangement uses TRBV29-1 and TRBJ2-2; TRBD2 matches at 9 bases. CDR1 SQVTM and CDR2 ANQGSEA come from the germline V gene. V was clipped by 1 base and J by 6 bases; unmatched bases: 12. The CDR3 sequence is 17 residues long. For the CDR3, the DNA is TGCAGCGTTGAAGGGGCCGGACTAGCGAGGGGAGCCGGGGAGCTGTTTTTT. Translation gives CSVEGAGLARGAGELFF.

This clonotype was recorded a few times. The chain has TRBV4-2 and TRBJ2-7; TRBD2 matches at 10 bases. Trimming took 1 base from V and 2 from J; bases not matched to a gene: 14. Germline CDR1 reads LGHNA; CDR2 reads YNFKEQ. The CDR3 sequence is 19 residues long. As DNA, the CDR3 is TGTGCCAGCAGCCAAGCCATCCGCAGGACTAGCGGCTTTCCCTACGAGCAGTACTTC. It encodes CASSQAIRRTSGFPYEQYF.